A selection of T cell receptor beta chains follows, all from one sample in a study of blood T cell repertoires in COVID-19. Measured with immunoSEQ multiplex PCR; TCRdb has only the in-frame clones, and not every one. The sample lists over 300,000 clones, 85% occurring once. The sequencing sample was made of peripheral blood. These TCRs come from a human donor in a cohort sampled during active COVID-19. CDR3s leave out the opening cysteine and the closing phenylalanine or tryptophan. Fields, in order: CDR3 protein, J gene, V gene.

ASSFFTDYEQY	TRBJ2-7	TRBV7-9
ASSSNRDRGFNEQY	TRBJ2-7	TRBV11-2
ATGLAGGLITSTDTQY	TRBJ2-3	TRBV24-1
ATTRGGYGYT	TRBJ1-2	TRBV2
ASSENRGFDREAF	TRBJ1-1	TRBV6-1
ATSETRKQNNEQF	TRBJ2-1	TRBV24-1
ASSIHTPSGGLSSYNEQF	TRBJ2-1	TRBV27
ASSRVAGGGADTQY	TRBJ2-3	TRBV14
ASSHQGFTEAF	TRBJ1-1	TRBV5-6
ASSLRTDQPQH	TRBJ1-5	TRBV18
ASSKTGSGSYEQY	TRBJ2-7	TRBV6-5
ATSGRLALDTQY	TRBJ2-3	TRBV24-1
ASSVTGEPTYEQY	TRBJ2-7	TRBV7-9
SVEGTGIGNTIY	TRBJ1-3	TRBV29-1
ASSYSGAHEQY	TRBJ2-7	TRBV6-2/TRBV6-3
SADTSGNTIY	TRBJ1-3	TRBV29-1
ASSPRQGNQPQH	TRBJ1-5	TRBV27
ASSLRRGPNTGELF	TRBJ2-2	TRBV5-1
ATSRENGAYEQY	TRBJ2-7	TRBV15
ASSLVVNYGYT	TRBJ1-2	TRBV5-4
ASSSGQLVQY	TRBJ2-5	TRBV5-6
ASSSSGVKNEKLF	TRBJ1-4	TRBV7-8
ASSQSREQY	TRBJ2-7	TRBV3-1/TRBV3-2
ASTPRGRYNEQF	TRBJ2-1	TRBV6-6
ASSLAAVNEKLF	TRBJ1-4	TRBV7-9
ASSRLGQGFTGDQY	TRBJ2-5	TRBV19
ASSPSRQETQY	TRBJ2-5	TRBV5-1
AWMRQGAREQY	TRBJ2-7	TRBV30
ASTSQGQDTQY	TRBJ2-3	TRBV19
ASSLAGTSEWEQY	TRBJ2-7	TRBV11-1
ASSPGQGASQPQH	TRBJ1-5	TRBV9
ASSTTTGREQY	TRBJ2-7	TRBV6-5
ASSVEVVGGDSPLH	TRBJ1-6	TRBV6-1
ASSPWTGTSYGYT	TRBJ1-2	TRBV5-1
ASSSLRRTEAF	TRBJ1-1	TRBV7-9
ASSLGGGPNEKLF	TRBJ1-4	TRBV11-2
ASSPVGTMNTEAF	TRBJ1-1	TRBV5-4
ATSDSDRINQPQH	TRBJ1-5	TRBV24-1
ASSYSLLGVGYGYT	TRBJ1-2	TRBV6-5
ASSMRSKTVLNQPQH	TRBJ1-5	TRBV19
SAERGSNYGYT	TRBJ1-2	TRBV29-1
ASSLGPRNYGYT	TRBJ1-2	TRBV7-9